The entry below gives a single T cell receptor (beta chain) sequence along with its context. Antigen specificity is unknown. The CDR3 covers 13 residues. Germline lookup yields CDR1 GTSNPN and CDR2 SVGIG (reference sequence). This entry is derived from a study of blood T cells in healthy people across ages. Regarding the study as a whole: Estimates drawn from one million T cells were deemed to understate diversity.

It was with a sample-barcoded 5' primer and a J-beta primer mix that a second PCR of roughly 7 to 12 cycles was run. TCRdb redid the calling of the 5' RACE reads with MiXCR, one entry per CDR3 protein. The table records over 300,000 distinct CDR3 sequences, about 49% of them present only once. The sequence derives from a man between 60 and 75 years old in good health. The material sequenced was blood. The V and J genes are TRBV30 and TRBJ2-4, with D possibly TRBD2 on 5 matching bases. The J call may not be correct, given that the DNA end is closer to TRBJ2-7. The CDR3 sequence is CAWSPGLFYEQYF. For the CDR3, the DNA is TGTGCCTGGAGTCCTGGACTCTTCTACGAGCAGTACTTC.